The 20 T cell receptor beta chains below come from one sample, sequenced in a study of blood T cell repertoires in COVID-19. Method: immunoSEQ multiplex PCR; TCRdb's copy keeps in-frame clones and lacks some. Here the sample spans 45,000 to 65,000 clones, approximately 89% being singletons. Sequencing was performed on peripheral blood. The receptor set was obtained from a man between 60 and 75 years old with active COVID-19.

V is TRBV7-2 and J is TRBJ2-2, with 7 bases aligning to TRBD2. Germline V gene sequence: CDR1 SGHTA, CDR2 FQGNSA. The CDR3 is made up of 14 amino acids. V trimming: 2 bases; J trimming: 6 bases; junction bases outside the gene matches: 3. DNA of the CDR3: TGTGCCAGCAGCTTAAGCGGGATGGCCGGGGAGCTGTTTTTT. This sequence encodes CASSLSGMAGELFF.

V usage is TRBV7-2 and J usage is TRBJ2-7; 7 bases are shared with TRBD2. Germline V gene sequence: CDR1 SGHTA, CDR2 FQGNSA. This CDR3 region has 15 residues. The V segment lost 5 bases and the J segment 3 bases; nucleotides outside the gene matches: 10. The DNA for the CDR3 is TGTGCCAGCAGCCGCCTCAGCGGGAATAGCTACGAGCAGTACTTC. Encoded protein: CASSRLSGNSYEQYF.

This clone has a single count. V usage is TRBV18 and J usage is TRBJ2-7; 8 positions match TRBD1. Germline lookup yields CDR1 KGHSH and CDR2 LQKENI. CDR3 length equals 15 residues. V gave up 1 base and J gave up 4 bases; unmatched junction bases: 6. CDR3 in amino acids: CASSPRQGAWYEQYF. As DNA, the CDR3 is TGTGCCAGCTCACCACGCCAGGGGGCGTGGTACGAGCAGTACTTC.

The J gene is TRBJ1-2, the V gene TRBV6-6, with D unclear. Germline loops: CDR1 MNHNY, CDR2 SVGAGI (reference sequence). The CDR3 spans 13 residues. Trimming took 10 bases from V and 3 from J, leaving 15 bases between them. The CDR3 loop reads CAIYERGYYGYTF. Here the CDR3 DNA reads TGTGCCATATATGAGCGTGGCTACTATGGCTACACCTTC.

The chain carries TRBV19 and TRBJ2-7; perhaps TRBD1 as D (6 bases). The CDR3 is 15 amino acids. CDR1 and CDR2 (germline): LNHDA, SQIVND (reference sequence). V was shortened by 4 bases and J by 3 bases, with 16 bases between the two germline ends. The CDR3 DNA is TGTGCCAGTAGTAAGGAAGACAGGCCCTACTACGAGCAGTACTTC. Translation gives CASSKEDRPYYEQYF.

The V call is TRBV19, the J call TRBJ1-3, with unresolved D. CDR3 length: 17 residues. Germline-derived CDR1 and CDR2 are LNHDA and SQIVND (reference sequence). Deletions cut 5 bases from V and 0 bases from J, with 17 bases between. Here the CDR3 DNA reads TGTGCCAGTAGTCCGGCCCGACTGAAGAGCTCTGGAAACACCATATATTTT. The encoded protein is CASSPARLKSSGNTIYF.

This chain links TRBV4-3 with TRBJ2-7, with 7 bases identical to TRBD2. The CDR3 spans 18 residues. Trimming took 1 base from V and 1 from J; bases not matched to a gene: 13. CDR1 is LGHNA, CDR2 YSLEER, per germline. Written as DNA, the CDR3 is TGCGCCAGCAGCCAAGGGGTTAGCGGGTGGGGCGTGTCCTACGAGCAGTACTTC. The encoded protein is CASSQGVSGWGVSYEQYF.

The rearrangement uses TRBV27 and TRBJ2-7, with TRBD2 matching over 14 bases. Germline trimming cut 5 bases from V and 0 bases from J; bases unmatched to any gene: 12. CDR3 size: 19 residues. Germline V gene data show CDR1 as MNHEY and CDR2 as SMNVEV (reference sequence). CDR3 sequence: CASSPLRTSGRRSSYEQYF. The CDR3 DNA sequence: TGTGCCAGCAGTCCCCTACGGACTAGCGGGAGGAGGAGCTCCTACGAGCAGTACTTC.

CDR3 sequence (DNA): TGCGCCAGCAGCTTGCAGGGTGAAGCTTTCTTT. Protein sequence: CASSLQGEAFF. The V call is TRBV5-1, the J call TRBJ1-1; perhaps TRBD1 as D (5 bases). Trimming cost V 1 base and J 7 bases, with 5 bases left between them. Germline CDR1 reads SGHRS; CDR2 reads YFSETQ. This CDR3 has 11 amino acids.

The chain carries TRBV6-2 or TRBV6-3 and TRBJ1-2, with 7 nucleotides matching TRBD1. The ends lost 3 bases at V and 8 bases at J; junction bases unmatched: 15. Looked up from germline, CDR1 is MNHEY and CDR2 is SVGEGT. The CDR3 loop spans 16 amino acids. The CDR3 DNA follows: TGTGCCAGCAGTTATCAAACCAGGGGGACAGCGAGCGGCTACACCTTC. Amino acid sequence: CASSYQTRGTASGYTF.

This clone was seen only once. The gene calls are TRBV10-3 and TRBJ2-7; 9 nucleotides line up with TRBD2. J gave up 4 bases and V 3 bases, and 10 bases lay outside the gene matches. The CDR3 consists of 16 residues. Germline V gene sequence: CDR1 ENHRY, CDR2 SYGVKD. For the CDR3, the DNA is TGTGCCATCAGTGACCCTCGGGTTAGCGGGAGTTACGAGCAGTACTTC. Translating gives CAISDPRVSGSYEQYF.

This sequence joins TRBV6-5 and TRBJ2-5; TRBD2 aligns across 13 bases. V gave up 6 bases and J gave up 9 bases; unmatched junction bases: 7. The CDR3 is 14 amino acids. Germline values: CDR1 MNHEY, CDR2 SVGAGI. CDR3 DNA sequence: TGTGCCAGCAGCCCCGGACTAGCGGGAGTACCCCAGTACTTC. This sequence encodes CASSPGLAGVPQYF.

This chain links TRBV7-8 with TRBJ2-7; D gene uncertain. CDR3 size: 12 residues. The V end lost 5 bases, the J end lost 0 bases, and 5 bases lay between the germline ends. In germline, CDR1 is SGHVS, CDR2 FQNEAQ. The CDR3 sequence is CASSLSSYEQYF. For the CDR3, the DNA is TGTGCCAGCAGCCTTAGCTCCTACGAGCAGTACTTC.

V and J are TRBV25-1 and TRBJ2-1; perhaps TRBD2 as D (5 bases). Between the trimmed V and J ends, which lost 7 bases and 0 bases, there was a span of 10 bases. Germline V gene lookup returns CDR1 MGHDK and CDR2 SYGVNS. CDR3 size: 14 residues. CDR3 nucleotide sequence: TGTGCCAGCACCGGGATAGGCTCCTACAATGAGCAGTTCTTC. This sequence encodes CASTGIGSYNEQFF.

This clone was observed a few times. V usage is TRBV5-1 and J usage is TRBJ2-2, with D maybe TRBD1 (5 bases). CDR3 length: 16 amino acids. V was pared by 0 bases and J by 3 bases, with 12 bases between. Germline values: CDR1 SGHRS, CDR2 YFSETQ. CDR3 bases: TGCGCCAGCAGCTTGGAGTCAGGGCTTTACACCGGGGAGCTGTTTTTT. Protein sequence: CASSLESGLYTGELFF.

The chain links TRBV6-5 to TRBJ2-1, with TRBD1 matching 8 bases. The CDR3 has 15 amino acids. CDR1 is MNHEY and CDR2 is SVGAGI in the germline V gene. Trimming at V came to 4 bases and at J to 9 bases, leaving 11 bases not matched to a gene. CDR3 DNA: TGTGCCAGCAGTTCCCTAGGGCACAGGGGGTCTGAGCAGTTCTTC. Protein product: CASSSLGHRGSEQFF.

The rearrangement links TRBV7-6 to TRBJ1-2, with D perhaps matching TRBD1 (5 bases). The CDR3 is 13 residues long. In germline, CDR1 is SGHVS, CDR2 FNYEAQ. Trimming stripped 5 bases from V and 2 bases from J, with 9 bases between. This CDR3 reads CASSPDRNYGYTF. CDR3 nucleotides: TGTGCCAGCAGCCCCGACAGAAACTATGGCTACACCTTC.

This chain's CDR3 is CASSLIVPRGEQFF. The CDR3 region has the DNA TGTGCCAGCAGTTTAATCGTACCGCGAGGGGAGCAGTTCTTC. The chain uses TRBV28 and TRBJ2-1; tentatively, D is TRBD2 (5 bases). V was shortened by 2 bases and J by 10 bases, with 15 bases between the two germline ends. This CDR3 contains 14 residues. Looked up from germline, CDR1 is MDHEN and CDR2 is SYDVKM.

The CDR3 protein is CTSSPPTGQPNQPQHF. CDR3 nucleotide sequence: TGCACCAGCAGTCCCCCTACAGGACAGCCCAATCAGCCCCAGCATTTT. The chain carries TRBV1 and TRBJ1-5; the D segment call TRBD1 is taken from the table without a DNA check. TRBV1 is listed as a pseudogene. CDR3 length equals 16 residues.

CDR3 bases: TGTGCCATCAGCAGGGACAGGGGCCGCGAGCAGTACTTC. Residues: CAISRDRGREQYF. The V and J genes are TRBV10-3 and TRBJ2-7; 10 bases align to TRBD1. The CDR3 is 13 amino acids. With V trimmed by 6 bases and J by 6 bases, 5 bases remained unmatched. CDR1 and CDR2 (germline): ENHRY, SYGVKD.